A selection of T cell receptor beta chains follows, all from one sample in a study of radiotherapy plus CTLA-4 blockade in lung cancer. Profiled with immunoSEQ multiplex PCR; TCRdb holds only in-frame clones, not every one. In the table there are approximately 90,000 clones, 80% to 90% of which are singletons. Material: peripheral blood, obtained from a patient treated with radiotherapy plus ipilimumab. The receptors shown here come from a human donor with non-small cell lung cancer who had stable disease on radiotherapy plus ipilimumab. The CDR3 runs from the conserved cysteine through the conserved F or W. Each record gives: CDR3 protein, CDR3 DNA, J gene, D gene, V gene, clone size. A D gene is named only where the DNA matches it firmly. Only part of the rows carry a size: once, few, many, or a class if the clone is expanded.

cdr3_aa: CASSPSGRFSYEQYF
cdr3_nt: TGTGCCAGCAGCCCTAGCGGGAGGTTCTCCTACGAGCAGTACTTC
j_call: TRBJ2-7
d_call: TRBD2
v_call: TRBV28
clone_size: -

cdr3_aa: CASSVEVNTEAFF
cdr3_nt: TGTGCCAGCAGTGTGGAGGTCAACACTGAAGCTTTCTTT
j_call: TRBJ1-1
d_call: -
v_call: TRBV6-4
clone_size: -

cdr3_aa: CASSLDNVLGYTF
cdr3_nt: TGTGCCAGCAGTTTGGACAACGTCCTTGGCTACACCTTC
j_call: TRBJ1-2
d_call: -
v_call: TRBV6-5
clone_size: -

cdr3_aa: CASSYRRDRVSYNEQFF
cdr3_nt: TGCGCCAGCAGCTACCGACGGGACAGGGTTTCCTACAATGAGCAGTTCTTC
j_call: TRBJ2-1
d_call: TRBD1
v_call: TRBV4-1
clone_size: -

cdr3_aa: CASSLGDIPYEQYF
cdr3_nt: TGTGCCAGCAGCTTAGGGGATATCCCCTACGAGCAGTACTTC
j_call: TRBJ2-7
d_call: -
v_call: TRBV7-8
clone_size: -

cdr3_aa: CASSWLAWEDYGYTF
cdr3_nt: TGTGCCAGTAGTTGGTTGGCCTGGGAAGACTATGGCTACACCTTC
j_call: TRBJ1-2
d_call: -
v_call: TRBV19
clone_size: -

cdr3_aa: CASSYPQGAGGYTF
cdr3_nt: TGTGCCAGCAGTTACCCTCAGGGCGCAGGGGGCTACACCTTC
j_call: TRBJ1-2
d_call: -
v_call: TRBV6-5
clone_size: -

cdr3_aa: CASSGGLAANTGELFF
cdr3_nt: TGTGCCAGCAGCGGAGGCCTAGCAGCGAACACCGGGGAGCTGTTTTTT
j_call: TRBJ2-2
d_call: -
v_call: TRBV27
clone_size: -

cdr3_aa: CASSVAWSSGNTIYF
cdr3_nt: TGTGCCAGCAGCGTAGCGTGGAGCTCTGGAAACACCATATATTTT
j_call: TRBJ1-3
d_call: -
v_call: TRBV9
clone_size: -

cdr3_aa: CASSVSGTDTQYF
cdr3_nt: TGTGCCAGCAGCGTGAGCGGCACAGATACGCAGTATTTT
j_call: TRBJ2-3
d_call: -
v_call: TRBV9
clone_size: -

cdr3_aa: CASSYAGPKYGYTF
cdr3_nt: TGTGCCAGCAGTTACGCAGGGCCTAAGTATGGCTACACCTTC
j_call: TRBJ1-2
d_call: -
v_call: TRBV6-6
clone_size: -

cdr3_aa: CASSIVYRGANQPQHF
cdr3_nt: TGTGCCAGTAGTATAGTGTACAGGGGGGCCAATCAGCCCCAGCATTTT
j_call: TRBJ1-5
d_call: TRBD1
v_call: TRBV19
clone_size: -

cdr3_aa: CASSSEGTGTSYGYTF
cdr3_nt: TGTGCCAGCAGCTCGGAGGGGACAGGGACGTCCTATGGCTACACCTTC
j_call: TRBJ1-2
d_call: TRBD1
v_call: TRBV5-5
clone_size: -

cdr3_aa: CASSLGYGTAFYEQYF
cdr3_nt: TGCGCCAGCAGCTTGGGATACGGGACGGCTTTCTACGAGCAGTACTTC
j_call: TRBJ2-7
d_call: -
v_call: TRBV5-1
clone_size: -

cdr3_aa: CASSRGPSSYEQYF
cdr3_nt: TGTGCCAGCAGCCGGGGCCCCAGCTCCTACGAGCAGTACTTC
j_call: TRBJ2-7
d_call: -
v_call: TRBV7-9
clone_size: -

cdr3_aa: CASSYSSHRQETQYF
cdr3_nt: TGTGCCAGCAGTTACTCTAGCCACCGCCAAGAGACCCAGTACTTC
j_call: TRBJ2-5
d_call: -
v_call: TRBV6-6
clone_size: -

cdr3_aa: CASSLKAGGHNEQFF
cdr3_nt: TGTGCCAGCAGTTTAAAAGCAGGAGGTCACAATGAGCAGTTCTTC
j_call: TRBJ2-1
d_call: -
v_call: TRBV28
clone_size: -

cdr3_aa: CAWTASLAKNIQYF
cdr3_nt: TGTGCCTGGACCGCCAGTCTAGCCAAAAACATTCAGTACTTC
j_call: TRBJ2-4
d_call: -
v_call: TRBV30
clone_size: -

cdr3_aa: CASSKPPCGSGRATNYEQYF
cdr3_nt: TGTGCCAGCAGCAAACCTCCTTGTGGTAGCGGGAGGGCCACTAACTACGAGCAGTACTTC
j_call: TRBJ2-7
d_call: -
v_call: TRBV21-1
clone_size: few

cdr3_aa: CASSLVSGEIYGYTF
cdr3_nt: TGTGCCAGCAGCTTAGTATCAGGGGAGATCTATGGCTACACCTTC
j_call: TRBJ1-2
d_call: -
v_call: TRBV7-9
clone_size: -

cdr3_aa: CASSSGGFYNEQFF
cdr3_nt: TGTGCCAGCAGCAGCGGGGGATTCTACAATGAGCAGTTCTTC
j_call: TRBJ2-1
d_call: TRBD2
v_call: TRBV7-9
clone_size: -

cdr3_aa: CSVGVGARSYNEQFF
cdr3_nt: TGCAGCGTTGGGGTGGGGGCACGGTCCTACAATGAGCAGTTCTTC
j_call: TRBJ2-1
d_call: -
v_call: TRBV29-1
clone_size: -

cdr3_aa: CASSLPRGGVEQFF
cdr3_nt: TGTGCCAGCAGCCTTCCGCGGGGTGGGGTTGAGCAGTTCTTC
j_call: TRBJ2-1
d_call: -
v_call: TRBV11-2
clone_size: few

cdr3_aa: CAIGGFPNTGELFF
cdr3_nt: TGTGCCATCGGCGGGTTCCCGAACACCGGGGAGCTGTTTTTT
j_call: TRBJ2-2
d_call: -
v_call: TRBV28
clone_size: few

cdr3_aa: CASSGAGSHTEAFF
cdr3_nt: TGTGCCAGCAGTGGGGCGGGGTCTCACACTGAAGCTTTCTTT
j_call: TRBJ1-1
d_call: -
v_call: TRBV28
clone_size: -

cdr3_aa: CASSREGHTEAFF
cdr3_nt: TGTGCCAGCTCTCGGGAGGGCCACACTGAAGCTTTCTTT
j_call: TRBJ1-1
d_call: -
v_call: TRBV18
clone_size: -

cdr3_aa: CASRRDYQETQYF
cdr3_nt: TGTGCCAGCAGGAGGGACTACCAAGAGACCCAGTACTTC
j_call: TRBJ2-5
d_call: -
v_call: TRBV25-1
clone_size: -

cdr3_aa: CSARAGELFF
cdr3_nt: TGCAGTGCTAGGGCCGGGGAGCTGTTTTTT
j_call: TRBJ2-2
d_call: -
v_call: TRBV20-1
clone_size: -

cdr3_aa: CASSLAPGSTSYEQYF
cdr3_nt: TGTGCCAGCAGCTTAGCCCCCGGGAGCACCTCCTACGAGCAGTACTTC
j_call: TRBJ2-7
d_call: -
v_call: TRBV7-3
clone_size: -

cdr3_aa: CASSSRDSTYEQYF
cdr3_nt: TGTGCCAGCAGTAGCCGGGACAGTACCTACGAGCAGTACTTC
j_call: TRBJ2-7
d_call: TRBD1
v_call: TRBV6-5
clone_size: -

cdr3_aa: CASSTRTGGHNSPLHF
cdr3_nt: TGTGCCAGCAGTACGCGGACAGGGGGCCATAATTCACCCCTCCACTTT
j_call: TRBJ1-6
d_call: TRBD1
v_call: TRBV28
clone_size: -

cdr3_aa: CASSSFLRENTGELFF
cdr3_nt: TGTGCCAGCAGCTCGTTTTTGAGGGAGAACACCGGGGAGCTGTTTTTT
j_call: TRBJ2-2
d_call: -
v_call: TRBV11-2
clone_size: -

cdr3_aa: CASSEGGFLLRWYF
cdr3_nt: TGTGCCAGCAGTGAAGGCGGCTTCCTGCTACGATGGTACTTC
j_call: TRBJ2-7
d_call: -
v_call: TRBV6-1
clone_size: few

cdr3_aa: CASGPSPTSGGPYEQYF
cdr3_nt: TGTGCTAGTGGTCCCTCCCCGACTAGCGGGGGGCCTTACGAGCAGTACTTC
j_call: TRBJ2-7
d_call: TRBD2
v_call: TRBV12-5
clone_size: -

cdr3_aa: CASSQGSGRYEQYF
cdr3_nt: TGTGCCAGCAGCCAAGGTAGCGGGAGGTACGAGCAGTACTTC
j_call: TRBJ2-7
d_call: TRBD2
v_call: TRBV14
clone_size: -

cdr3_aa: CASSRGDSPSGNTIYF
cdr3_nt: TGTGCCAGCAGCAGGGGGGACAGTCCCTCTGGAAACACCATATATTTT
j_call: TRBJ1-3
d_call: TRBD1
v_call: TRBV5-5
clone_size: few

cdr3_aa: CASSLERASSYNSPLHF
cdr3_nt: TGTGCCAGCAGCTTAGAAAGGGCAAGCTCCTATAATTCACCCCTCCACTTT
j_call: TRBJ1-6
d_call: -
v_call: TRBV11-3
clone_size: few

cdr3_aa: CASSFGAGANVLTF
cdr3_nt: TGTGCCAGCAGTTTCGGAGCTGGGGCCAACGTCCTGACTTTC
j_call: TRBJ2-6
d_call: -
v_call: TRBV27
clone_size: -

cdr3_aa: CASSAGLAGGPGADTQYF
cdr3_nt: TGTGCCAGCAGCGCTGGACTAGCGGGGGGGCCAGGAGCAGATACGCAGTATTTT
j_call: TRBJ2-3
d_call: TRBD2
v_call: TRBV7-7
clone_size: -

cdr3_aa: CASSTGRAHTGELFF
cdr3_nt: TGTGCCAGCAGCACGGGGAGGGCCCACACCGGGGAGCTGTTTTTT
j_call: TRBJ2-2
d_call: TRBD2
v_call: TRBV6-6
clone_size: once

cdr3_aa: CASSLSGWETQYF
cdr3_nt: TGTGCCAGCAGTTTATCAGGGTGGGAGACCCAGTACTTC
j_call: TRBJ2-5
d_call: -
v_call: TRBV27
clone_size: -

cdr3_aa: CASSPPSGQVGEQYF
cdr3_nt: TGTGCCAGCTCACCACCGTCGGGACAGGTGGGGGAGCAGTACTTC
j_call: TRBJ2-7
d_call: TRBD1
v_call: TRBV18
clone_size: -

cdr3_aa: CASRGEGYYGYTF
cdr3_nt: TGTGCCAGCAGGGGAGAGGGTTACTATGGCTACACCTTC
j_call: TRBJ1-2
d_call: -
v_call: TRBV27
clone_size: -

cdr3_aa: CASSLGQGNTGELFF
cdr3_nt: TGTGCCAGCAGCTTAGGCCAGGGCAACACCGGGGAGCTGTTTTTT
j_call: TRBJ2-2
d_call: -
v_call: TRBV11-3
clone_size: few

cdr3_aa: CASSEGGTAKNIQYF
cdr3_nt: TGTGCCAGCAGTGAAGGGGGGACAGCTAAAAACATTCAGTACTTC
j_call: TRBJ2-4
d_call: TRBD1
v_call: TRBV2
clone_size: -

cdr3_aa: CATSRETGELFF
cdr3_nt: TGTGCCACCAGCAGAGAAACCGGGGAGCTGTTTTTT
j_call: TRBJ2-2
d_call: -
v_call: TRBV15
clone_size: -

cdr3_aa: CASSNPPLAGIFDEQFF
cdr3_nt: TGTGCCAGTAGTAACCCCCCCCTAGCGGGGATATTCGATGAGCAGTTCTTC
j_call: TRBJ2-1
d_call: TRBD2
v_call: TRBV19
clone_size: -

cdr3_aa: CASSVGPANYGYTF
cdr3_nt: TGTGCCAGCAGCGTGGGCCCAGCTAACTATGGCTACACCTTC
j_call: TRBJ1-2
d_call: -
v_call: TRBV9
clone_size: -

cdr3_aa: CAGGRGRVNQPQHF
cdr3_nt: TGTGCCGGCGGGCGGGGGCGAGTAAATCAGCCCCAGCATTTT
j_call: TRBJ1-5
d_call: -
v_call: TRBV19
clone_size: -

cdr3_aa: CASTRAASGPSTDTQYF
cdr3_nt: TGTGCCAGCACCCGAGCGGCTAGCGGTCCTAGCACAGATACGCAGTATTTT
j_call: TRBJ2-3
d_call: TRBD2
v_call: TRBV27
clone_size: -

cdr3_aa: CASSQGGGYTF
cdr3_nt: TGCGCCAGCAGCCAAGGCGGGGGCTACACCTTC
j_call: TRBJ1-2
d_call: -
v_call: TRBV4-1
clone_size: -

cdr3_aa: CASSYPNPFF
cdr3_nt: TGTGCCAGCAGTTACCCCAACCCCTTCTTC
j_call: TRBJ2-1
d_call: -
v_call: TRBV27
clone_size: once

cdr3_aa: CASSFGGINQPQHF
cdr3_nt: TGTGCCAGCAGTTTTGGGGGTATCAATCAGCCCCAGCATTTT
j_call: TRBJ1-5
d_call: -
v_call: TRBV28
clone_size: -

cdr3_aa: CASARTGSNSPLHF
cdr3_nt: TGTGCCAGCGCAAGGACAGGATCTAATTCACCCCTCCACTTT
j_call: TRBJ1-6
d_call: TRBD1
v_call: TRBV19
clone_size: -

cdr3_aa: CASSLGAEDNQPQHF
cdr3_nt: TGTGCCAGCAGTTTAGGGGCAGAAGATAATCAGCCCCAGCATTTT
j_call: TRBJ1-5
d_call: -
v_call: TRBV28
clone_size: -